These 7 T cell receptor beta chains share one sample of origin, sequenced in a study of CD8 T cells in ankylosing spondylitis. TCRdb analysed the 5' RACE reads with MiXCR anew, one entry per CDR3 protein. Of roughly 180,000 distinct CDR3 sequences listed, 11% are singletons. The sample was blood, either unsorted or a sorted T cell fraction (not recorded which). These receptor sequences come from a male donor with ankylosing spondylitis or in good health (not recorded which).

In its sample, this clonotype was seen many times. This chain joins TRBV3-1 and TRBJ2-1, with 13 bases fitting TRBD2. This CDR3 has 16 amino acids. Germline V CDR1 and CDR2: LGHDT, YNNKEL (reference sequence). Unmatched junction bases numbered 9, after V lost 4 bases and J lost 9 bases. CDR3 coding DNA: TGTGCCAGCAGCCTTATTCGGACTAGCGGGAGTCTTGAGCAGTTCTTC. This sequence encodes CASSLIRTSGSLEQFF.

This clonotype was seen at least ten times. The chain recombines TRBV5-1 with TRBJ2-5, with 12 bases matching TRBD2. The trim removed 0 bases at V and 5 bases at J, leaving 5 bases unmatched. CDR1 and CDR2 from the germline V gene are SGHRS and YFSETQ. The CDR3 is 16 amino acids. The CDR3 sequence: CASSLAASGRAETQYF. Written as DNA, the CDR3 is TGCGCCAGCAGCTTGGCGGCTAGCGGGAGGGCGGAGACCCAGTACTTC.

In the case of this clonotype: The junction and the germline gene differ at one end; a read error may be behind it. J is TRBJ2-1 and V is TRBV12-3 or TRBV12-4, with 9 bases lining up with TRBD2. The CDR3 length is 12 residues. In DNA form, the CDR3 reads TGTGCCAGCACCTTCCCCGGCGGGAGGGTTATCTTC. Its translation is CASTFPGGRVIF.

This clonotype was counted many times. The chain couples TRBV6-2 or TRBV6-3 to TRBJ2-1; no clear D gene. V lost 6 bases and J 8 bases, leaving 11 bases between the germline ends. CDR1 and CDR2 (germline): MNHEY, SVGEGT. The CDR3 sequence is 12 residues long. The CDR3 here is CASSWVFHEQFF. The CDR3, as DNA: TGTGCCAGCAGCTGGGTCTTTCATGAGCAGTTCTTC.

V is TRBV6-2 or TRBV6-3 and J is TRBJ2-1; the D is unclear. This CDR3 has 14 residues. V lost 7 bases, J lost 6 bases, and 16 bases lay in between. Germline loops: CDR1 MNHEY, CDR2 SVGEGT. CDR3 protein: CASKEDSKPNEQFF. Written as DNA, the CDR3 is TGTGCCAGCAAGGAAGACTCGAAGCCCAATGAGCAGTTCTTC.

There are a few counts of this clonotype. The chain combines TRBV6-5 with TRBJ1-1; D is uncertain. Between the trimmed V and J ends, which lost 0 bases and 2 bases, there was a span of 16 bases. CDR3 length equals 17 residues. CDR1 MNHEY and CDR2 SVGAGI come from the germline V gene. The CDR3 sequence is CASSYSMARGNNTEAFF. The CDR3 DNA is TGTGCCAGCAGTTACTCAATGGCGCGAGGGAATAACACTGAAGCTTTCTTT.

This clonotype was detected only a few times. This chain links TRBV7-2 with TRBJ1-5; D uncertain. V lost 1 base to trimming and J lost 0 bases, with 13 bases between them. The CDR3 contains 17 residues. Per the germline V gene, CDR1 is SGHTA and CDR2 is FQGNSA. The CDR3 region has the DNA TGTGCCAGCAGCTTAGTACCGGCGGGGTATAGCAATCAGCCCCAGCATTTT. Translated, it gives CASSLVPAGYSNQPQHF. Full variable domain (outside the CDR3, taken from reference TRBV7-2 and TRBJ1-5): GAGVSQSPSNKVTEKGKDVELRCDPISGHTALYWYRQSLGQGLEFLIYFQGNSAPDKSGLPSDRFSAERTGGSVSTLTIQRTQQEDSAVYLCASSLVPAGYSNQPQHFGDGTRLSIL.